The TCR beta chain described here comes from a study of T cells in Graves' hyperthyroidism and ophthalmopathy. Amplification yielded TCR beta CDR3 regions, with RNA transcripts as the source. With the HTBI primer set, the TCR CDR3 went through a first round of RT-PCR. TCRdb re-analysed the multiplex PCR reads in MiXCR, keeping a single row per CDR3 protein. The sample shows a few hundred thousand distinct CDR3 sequences, about 16% of them seen only once. The sample holds many counts of this clonotype. Trimming cost V 2 bases and J 7 bases; bases outside gene matches: 10. Germline CDR1 and CDR2: MNHEY and SMNVEV (reference sequence). The CDR3 totals 17 residues.

This sequence originates from a woman in her 30s with Graves' hyperthyroidism. The J gene is TRBJ2-1, the V gene TRBV27; 11 nucleotides line up with TRBD2. Material: blood. CDR3 nucleotide sequence: TGTGCCAGCAGTTTAAGACGGACTAGCGGGTTTGGGAATGAGCAGTTCTTC. It specifies CASSLRRTSGFGNEQFF.